This T cell receptor beta chain is drawn from a study of blood T cells in healthy people across ages. Note on this clonotype: As yet, its antigen is unknown. A junction end diverges from the germline sequence, so it may reflect a read error.

Study-level points and caveats: With age, beta diversity per million T cells declined roughly linearly, significantly by 30 to 40.

The use of a sample-barcoded 5' primer and a J-beta primer mix characterized a second PCR of about 7 to 12 cycles. TCRdb analysed the 5' RACE reads with MiXCR anew, one entry per CDR3 protein. This sample yields approximately 790,000 distinct CDR3 sequences, of which around 68% are seen a single time; roughly 26% belongs to the top ten. The CDR3 sequence is 14 residues long. Germline assignment: CDR1 SQVTM and CDR2 ANQGSEA. Every participating donor contributed roughly 9.6 milliliters of peripheral blood through a draw. Per-sample PBMC isolation yielded at least 6.5 million cells. Total RNA extracted from each sample amounted to at least 6 micrograms.

The chain recombines TRBV29-1 with TRBJ2-7, with D perhaps matching TRBD1 or TRBD2 (5 bases each). Sequencing was carried out using blood. The receptor was derived from a man under 40 in good health. In DNA, the CDR3 is TGCAGCGTCTCCGGGACCGATAGCTCCGACGAGCAGTACTTC. This encodes CSVSGTDSSDEQYF.